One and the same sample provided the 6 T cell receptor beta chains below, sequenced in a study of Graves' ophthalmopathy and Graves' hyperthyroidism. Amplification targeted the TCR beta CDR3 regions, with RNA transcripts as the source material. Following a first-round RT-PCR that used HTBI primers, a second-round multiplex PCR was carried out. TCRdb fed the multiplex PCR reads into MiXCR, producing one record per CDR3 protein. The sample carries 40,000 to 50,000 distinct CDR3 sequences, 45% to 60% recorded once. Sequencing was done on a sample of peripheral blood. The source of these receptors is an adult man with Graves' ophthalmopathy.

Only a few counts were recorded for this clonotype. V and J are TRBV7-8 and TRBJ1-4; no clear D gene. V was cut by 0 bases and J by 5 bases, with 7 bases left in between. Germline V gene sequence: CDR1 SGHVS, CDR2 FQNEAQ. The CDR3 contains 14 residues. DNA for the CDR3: TGTGCCAGCAGCTTAGCGTGGCGGAATGAAAAACTGTTTTTT. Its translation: CASSLAWRNEKLFF.

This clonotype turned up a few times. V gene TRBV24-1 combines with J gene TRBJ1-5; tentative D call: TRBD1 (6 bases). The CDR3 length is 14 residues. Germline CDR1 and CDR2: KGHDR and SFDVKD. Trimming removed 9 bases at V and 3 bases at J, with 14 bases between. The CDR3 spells CATDKDRYNQPQHF. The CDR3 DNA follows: TGTGCCACCGACAAGGACAGATACAATCAGCCCCAGCATTTT.

CDR3 in amino acids: CASHGRYNEQFF. The CDR3 DNA sequence: TGTGCCAGCCACGGCAGGTACAATGAGCAGTTCTTC. The V call is TRBV2, the J call TRBJ2-1; D not resolved. Per the germline V gene, CDR1 is SNHLY and CDR2 is FYNNEI. The CDR3 totals 12 residues. Trimming shortened V by 8 bases and J by 4 bases, and 9 bases separated the two germline ends.

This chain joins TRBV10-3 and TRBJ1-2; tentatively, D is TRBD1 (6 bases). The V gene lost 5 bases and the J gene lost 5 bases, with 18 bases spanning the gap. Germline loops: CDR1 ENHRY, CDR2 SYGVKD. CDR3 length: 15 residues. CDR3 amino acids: CAISSSGAGEYGYTF. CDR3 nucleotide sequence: TGTGCCATCAGTAGTAGCGGTGCAGGGGAGTATGGCTACACCTTC.

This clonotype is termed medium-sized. In DNA form, the CDR3 reads TGTGCCACCAGCAGAGCGGGAGCCCGAAATGAGCAGTTCTTC. Its translation: CATSRAGARNEQFF. This rearrangement joins TRBV15 to TRBJ2-1, with D tentatively TRBD2 (6 bases). The V gene lost 1 base and the J gene lost 7 bases, with 11 bases spanning the gap. The germline V gene encodes CDR1 LNHNV and CDR2 YYDKDF (reference sequence). The CDR3 consists of 14 residues. Using reference TRBV15 and TRBJ2-1 for the parts outside the CDR3, the full variable domain is DAMVIQNPRYQVTQFGKPVTLSCSQTLNHNVMYWYQQKSSQAPKLLFHYYDKDFNNEADTPDNFQSRRPNTSFCFLDIRSPGLGDTAMYLCATSRAGARNEQFFGPGTRLTVL.

In DNA form, the CDR3 reads TGTGCCAGCAGCGACGACAGGGTATCCAAAAACATTCAGTACTTC. It is translated as CASSDDRVSKNIQYF. The chain carries TRBV7-2 and TRBJ2-4, with TRBD1 matching 7 bases. The CDR3 length is 15 residues. The ends lost 5 bases at V and 2 bases at J; junction bases unmatched: 6. The germline gives CDR1 SGHTA, CDR2 FQGNSA.